This passage covers 16 T cell receptor beta chains from one sample sequenced in a study of PD-L1 blockade in urothelial cancer. Regarding time point: pretreatment peripheral blood. The protocol was immunoSEQ multiplex PCR, while the TCRdb copy is restricted to in-frame clones and leaves out a portion. The sample gives about 56,000 clones, 85% to 90% of which show up once; 15% to 18% is in the top ten. Sequenced here: PBMCs, sampled around atezolizumab (anti-PD-L1) treatment. The receptors shown here come from a man aged 65-85 years with urothelial cancer.

The CDR3 is CASSRLGTPNTGELFF. As DNA, the CDR3 is TGCGCCAGCAGCCGCCTAGGGACTCCGAACACCGGGGAGCTGTTTTTT. This chain connects TRBV5-1 to TRBJ2-2; possibly TRBD2 for D (6 bases). Germline lookup yields CDR1 SGHRS and CDR2 YFSETQ. V gave up 4 bases and J gave up 0 bases, with 13 bases separating them. CDR3 length: 16 amino acids.

Notes on this clone: An end of the junction does not agree with germline; a read error may underlie this. J is TRBJ2-7 and V is TRBV6-1, with D tentatively TRBD1 (6 bases). Germline lookup yields CDR1 MNHNS and CDR2 SASEGT. The CDR3 runs to 17 residues. CDR3 nucleotide sequence: TGTGCCAGCAGTGAAGCGGGGGCCGGGACAATCTCCTACGGGCAGTACTTC. Its protein product is CASSEAGAGTISYGQYF.

This chain links TRBV29-1 with TRBJ1-1; D is possibly TRBD1 (5 bases). V shed 4 bases and J shed 2 bases, with 17 bases lying between them. The CDR3 extends over 15 amino acids. CDR1 is SQVTM and CDR2 is ANQGSEA in the germline V gene. The CDR3 here is CSVGPQGGVNTEAFF. DNA of the CDR3: TGCAGCGTTGGTCCGCAGGGCGGCGTTAACACTGAAGCTTTCTTT.

The chain couples TRBV6-1 to TRBJ1-4; no definite D call. The length of the CDR3 is 15 residues. Germline CDR1 is MNHNS and CDR2 is SASEGT. V was shortened by 5 bases and J by 8 bases, with 18 bases between the two germline ends. CDR3 bases: TGTGCCAGCAGTCAACTACAAAACCGGGGAGAAAAACTGTTTTTT. As protein: CASSQLQNRGEKLFF.

By share, this clone ranks as medium-sized. CDR3 amino acids: CASSAGGSDTEAFF. CDR3 DNA sequence: TGTGCCAGCAGCGCAGGGGGCTCAGACACTGAAGCTTTCTTT. The V gene is TRBV9, the J gene TRBJ1-1, with 8 bases lining up with TRBD1. Germline loops: CDR1 SGDLS, CDR2 YYNGEE. This CDR3 has 14 residues. The J segment lost 3 bases and the V segment lost 3 bases, leaving 4 bases of the junction unmatched. The full variable domain, with the rest looked up from reference TRBV9 and TRBJ1-1, is DSGVTQTPKHLITATGQRVTLRCSPRSGDLSVYWYQQSLDQGLQFLIQYYNGEERAKGNILERFSAQQFPDLHSELNLSSLELGDSALYFCASSAGGSDTEAFFGQGTRLTVV.

This rearrangement joins TRBV5-6 to TRBJ2-7; 11 nucleotides match TRBD2. The length of the CDR3 is 13 residues. The germline V gene encodes CDR1 SGHDT and CDR2 YYEEEE. V trimming: 1 base; J trimming: 7 bases; junction bases outside the gene matches: 1. The CDR3 spells CASSLTSGREQYF. The CDR3 DNA sequence: TGTGCCAGCAGCTTGACTAGCGGGAGAGAGCAGTACTTC.

This chain joins TRBV5-1 and TRBJ1-1; D is unresolved. The CDR3 spans 13 residues. Germline V CDR1 and CDR2: SGHRS, YFSETQ. V lost 2 bases and J 3 bases, leaving 8 bases between the germline ends. CDR3 in DNA: TGCGCCAGCAGCTTTTCCCGGGACACTGAAGCTTTCTTT. It codes for CASSFSRDTEAFF.

The rearrangement links TRBV5-4 to TRBJ2-1, with 10 bases aligning to TRBD2. With 2 bases clipped from V and 6 bases from J, the junction kept 5 bases outside the gene matches. This CDR3 has 15 amino acids. In germline, CDR1 is SGHNT, CDR2 YYREEE (reference sequence). The CDR3 DNA follows: TGTGCCAGCAGCTTAAATAGCGGGGGGTCCAATGAGCAGTTCTTC. The encoded protein is CASSLNSGGSNEQFF. The full variable domain, rest sourced from reference TRBV5-4 and TRBJ2-1, is ETGVTQSPTHLIKTRGQQVTLRCSSQSGHNTVSWYQQALGQGPQFIFQYYREEENGRGNFPPRFSGLQFPNYSSELNVNALELDDSALYLCASSLNSGGSNEQFFGPGTRLTVL.

J is TRBJ2-5 and V is TRBV27; TRBD2 is a possible D gene (7 bases). Trimming removed 5 bases at V and 5 bases at J, with 21 bases between. The CDR3 sequence is 16 residues long. CDR1 and CDR2 from the germline V gene are MNHEY and SMNVEV (reference sequence). CDR3 sequence (DNA): TGTGCCAGCAGTCCAAGGCGGGGGCGCCTCGTGGAGACCCAGTACTTC. It yields the protein CASSPRRGRLVETQYF.

J is TRBJ2-1 and V is TRBV9; D remains ambiguous. Germline-derived CDR1 and CDR2 are SGDLS and YYNGEE. Trimming took off 2 bases at V and 3 bases at J, with 12 bases between the two ends. The CDR3 has 15 residues. As DNA, the CDR3 is TGTGCCAGCAGCGTGGCCCAGGCTATCTACAATGAGCAGTTCTTC. Amino acids: CASSVAQAIYNEQFF.

The V gene is TRBV7-2, the J gene TRBJ2-7, with D possibly being TRBD2 (5 bases). This CDR3 contains 15 residues. V was cut by 1 base and J by 1 base, with 11 bases left in between. The germline V gene has CDR1 SGHTA and CDR2 FQGNSA. The CDR3 region is CASSLGGLLSYEQYF. CDR3 bases: TGTGCCAGCAGCTTAGGCGGGTTGCTTTCCTACGAGCAGTACTTC.

This rearrangement joins TRBV11-2 to TRBJ2-3; no clear D. V was cut by 1 base and J by 2 bases, with 13 bases left in between. Germline V gives CDR1 SGHAT, CDR2 FQNNGV. This CDR3 contains 16 residues. This CDR3 is CASSLGASLATDTQYF. In nucleotides, the CDR3 is TGTGCCAGCAGCTTAGGAGCTTCGCTCGCCACAGATACGCAGTATTTT.

This clone was seen a handful of times. The gene calls are TRBV10-2 and TRBJ1-2; TRBD1 is a possible D gene (5 bases). The CDR3 totals 15 residues. The germline V gene encodes CDR1 WSHSY and CDR2 SAAADI. Trimming took 6 bases from V and 4 from J, leaving 18 bases between them. CDR3: CASSALQGGGYGYTF. In DNA form, the CDR3 reads TGCGCCAGCAGCGCACTCCAGGGAGGCGGCTATGGCTACACCTTC.

The rearrangement links TRBV7-8 to TRBJ2-1, with 13 bases fitting TRBD2. The CDR3 has 17 residues. Germline loops: CDR1 SGHVS, CDR2 FQNEAQ. After removal of 0 bases from V and 7 bases from J, the junction contained 6 bases not matched to a gene. CDR3 bases: TGTGCCAGCAGCTTAGCACTAGCGGGAGGGCCGTGGAATGAGCAGTTCTTC. Residues: CASSLALAGGPWNEQFF.

This sequence joins TRBV19 and TRBJ1-5, with 8 positions matching TRBD1. The V segment lost 4 bases and the J segment 6 bases; nucleotides outside the gene matches: 2. The CDR3 is made up of 13 amino acids. Per germline, CDR1 LNHDA and CDR2 SQIVND (reference sequence). CDR3 DNA sequence: TGTGCCAGTAGTACAGGGGGCGGTCAGCCCCAGCATTTT. Its protein product is CASSTGGGQPQHF.

Only one count was recorded for this clone. This chain joins TRBV11-2 and TRBJ2-7, with 8 nucleotides matching TRBD2. Germline V CDR1 and CDR2: SGHAT, FQNNGV. The ends lost 9 bases at V and 5 bases at J; junction bases unmatched: 6. The CDR3 is made up of 12 amino acids. The CDR3 region has the DNA TGTGCCAGTAAAGGACTAGCCCACGAGCAGTACTTC. It encodes CASKGLAHEQYF. The whole variable domain, remainder taken from reference TRBV11-2 and TRBJ2-7, is EAGVAQSPRYKIIEKRQSVAFWCNPISGHATLYWYQQILGQGPKLLIQFQNNGVVDDSQLPKDRFSAERLKGVDSTLKIQPAKLEDSAVYLCASKGLAHEQYFGPGTRLTVT.